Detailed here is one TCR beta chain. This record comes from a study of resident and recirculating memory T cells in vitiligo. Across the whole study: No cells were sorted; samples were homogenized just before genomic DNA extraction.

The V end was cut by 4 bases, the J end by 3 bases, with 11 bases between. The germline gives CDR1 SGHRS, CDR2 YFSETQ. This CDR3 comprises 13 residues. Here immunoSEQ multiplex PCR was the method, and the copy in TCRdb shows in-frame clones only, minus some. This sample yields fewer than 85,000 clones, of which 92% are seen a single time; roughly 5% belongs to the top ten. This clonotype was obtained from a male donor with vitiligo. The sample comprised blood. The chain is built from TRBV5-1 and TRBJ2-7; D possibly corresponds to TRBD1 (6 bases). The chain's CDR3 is CASSLGQYYEQYF. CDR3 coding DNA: TGCGCCAGCAGCCTAGGACAGTACTACGAGCAGTACTTC.